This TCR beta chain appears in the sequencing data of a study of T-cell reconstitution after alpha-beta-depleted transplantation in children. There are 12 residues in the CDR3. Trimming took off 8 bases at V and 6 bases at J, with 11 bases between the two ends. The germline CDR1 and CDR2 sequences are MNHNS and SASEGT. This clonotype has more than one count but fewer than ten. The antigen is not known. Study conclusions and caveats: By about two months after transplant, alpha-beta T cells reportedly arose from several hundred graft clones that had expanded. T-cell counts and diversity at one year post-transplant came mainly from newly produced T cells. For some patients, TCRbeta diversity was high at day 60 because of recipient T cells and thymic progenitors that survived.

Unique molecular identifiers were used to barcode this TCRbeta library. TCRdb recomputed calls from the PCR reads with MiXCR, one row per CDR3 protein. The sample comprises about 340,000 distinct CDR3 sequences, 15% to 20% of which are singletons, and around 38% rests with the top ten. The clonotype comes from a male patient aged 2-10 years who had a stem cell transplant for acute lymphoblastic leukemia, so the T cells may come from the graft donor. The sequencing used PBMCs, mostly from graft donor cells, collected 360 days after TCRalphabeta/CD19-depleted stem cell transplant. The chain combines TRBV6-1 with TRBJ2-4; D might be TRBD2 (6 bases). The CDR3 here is CASEFGGNIQYF. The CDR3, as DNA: TGTGCCAGCGAGTTCGGGGGAAACATTCAGTACTTC.